This TCR beta chain stems from a study of blood T cell repertoires in COVID-19. Study summary: Samples taken during acute and convalescent COVID-19 were collected in the United States, Italy and Spain.

The CDR3 contains 17 residues. In germline, CDR1 is SGHTA, CDR2 FQGNSA. Losses at the gene ends were 5 bases for V and 0 bases for J; bases not matched to a gene: 11. In the original analysis: Quantification of nucleated cells was approximated via reference gene primer amplification. The repertoire was sequenced with immunoSEQ multiplex PCR; TCRdb's copy has only in-frame clones and lacks some. That table supplies the V and J calls and clone size; D and trimming were determined from the DNA. The profile shows roughly 200,000 clones, roughly 80% of them singletons. This receptor was taken from a woman in her thirties or forties with COVID-19, enrolled during active disease. Material for sequencing was peripheral blood. This chain connects TRBV7-2 to TRBJ1-2; 8 bases are a match to TRBD1. CDR3 nucleotide sequence: TGTGCCAGCAGCGCCGGGACAGGCAATTTAGCTAACTATGGCTACACCTTC. It specifies CASSAGTGNLANYGYTF.